This passage covers 19 T cell receptor beta chains from one sample sequenced in a study of blood T cells in healthy people across ages. A second PCR of roughly 7 to 11 cycles used a sample-barcoded 5' primer and a J-beta primer mix. Via MiXCR, TCRdb re-called the 5' RACE reads, giving one row per CDR3 protein. Of around 870,000 distinct CDR3 sequences listed, under 35% are singletons. The sequenced material came from blood. These receptors all stem from a woman older than 75 in good health.

In its sample, this clonotype was seen a few times. CDR3 region: CASRERLAGAKSYNEQFF. DNA of the CDR3: TGTGCCAGCAGGGAGAGACTAGCGGGGGCCAAAAGTTACAATGAGCAGTTCTTC. The chain couples TRBV7-9 to TRBJ2-1, with 12 bases lining up with TRBD2. V trimming: 6 bases; J trimming: 4 bases; junction bases outside the gene matches: 13. The CDR3 length is 18 residues. CDR1 is SEHNR and CDR2 is FQNEAQ in the germline V gene (reference sequence).

The table lists this clonotype with a few counts. The rearrangement joins TRBV15 to TRBJ2-2, with a possible D match to TRBD2 (6 bases). V dropped 7 bases and J dropped 1 base, with 13 bases sitting between them. CDR3 size: 15 residues. Germline CDR1 LNHNV, CDR2 YYDKDF (reference sequence). CDR3 coding DNA: TGTGCCACCAAGGCCCGGGGGTTGAACACCGGGGAGCTGTTTTTT. This sequence encodes CATKARGLNTGELFF.

This sequence joins TRBV5-1 and TRBJ2-3; weak D call: TRBD2 (6 bases). Germline V gene sequence: CDR1 SGHRS, CDR2 YFSETQ. The CDR3 loop spans 15 amino acids. The germline V and J ends were trimmed by 4 bases and 0 bases, with 12 bases remaining between them. The CDR3 DNA follows: TGCGCCAGCAGCAACGCGGGGATGAGCACAGATACGCAGTATTTT. Its protein is CASSNAGMSTDTQYF.

The chain has TRBV28 and TRBJ1-1, with a possible D match to TRBD1 (5 bases). There are 13 residues in the CDR3. CDR1 MDHEN and CDR2 SYDVKM come from the germline V gene. V was trimmed by 6 bases and J by 7 bases, leaving 15 bases between them. The CDR3 sequence: CASRIGARFEAFF. The CDR3 nucleotides read TGTGCCAGCAGGATCGGGGCTAGATTTGAAGCTTTCTTT.

This clonotype was detected a few times. The CDR3 spells CASSPGTGRGDTQYF. In nucleotides, the CDR3 is TGTGCCAGCAGCCCGGGGACAGGGCGGGGAGATACGCAGTATTTT. V gene TRBV11-2 combines with J gene TRBJ2-3; TRBD1 agrees at 9 bases. CDR1 and CDR2 from the germline V gene are SGHAT and FQNNGV. J was trimmed by 5 bases and V by 5 bases; bases with no gene match: 8. This CDR3 has 15 amino acids. Supplemented by reference TRBV11-2 and TRBJ2-3, the full variable domain reads EAGVAQSPRYKIIEKRQSVAFWCNPISGHATLYWYQQILGQGPKLLIQFQNNGVVDDSQLPKDRFSAERLKGVDSTLKIQPAKLEDSAVYLCASSPGTGRGDTQYFGPGTRLTVL.

The table lists this clonotype with many counts. The V and J genes are TRBV7-6 and TRBJ2-7, with D hard to call. Germline-derived CDR1 and CDR2 are SGHVS and FNYEAQ. V was trimmed by 0 bases and J by 2 bases, leaving 11 bases between them. The CDR3 sequence is 15 residues long. The CDR3 DNA reads TGTGCCAGCAGCTTAGCGTGGCAGCCTACCTACGAGCAGTACTTC. Translating it yields CASSLAWQPTYEQYF.

V and J are TRBV19 and TRBJ1-2; 9 nucleotides agree with TRBD1. J gave up 7 bases and V 4 bases, and 10 bases lay outside the gene matches. The CDR3 extends over 15 amino acids. Germline-derived CDR1 and CDR2 are LNHDA and SQIVND (reference sequence). CDR3 residues: CASSTTGQGFFGYTF. The CDR3 nucleotides are TGTGCCAGTAGTACAACGGGACAGGGTTTTTTTGGCTACACCTTC.

A remark on this clonotype: The germline gene is not matched at one end of the junction; a read error may be the cause. The chain has TRBV12-3 or TRBV12-4 and TRBJ2-3, with D tentatively TRBD2 (6 bases). This CDR3 has 14 residues. The CDR3 spells CASSLGQGGDAQYF. CDR3 DNA: TGTGCCAGCAGTTTAGGGCAGGGAGGAGATGCGCAGTATTTT.

This clonotype was counted many times. A read error may account for a junction end that differs from germline. This chain joins TRBV6-5 and TRBJ2-1; 9 positions agree with TRBD2. CDR3 length equals 15 residues. From germline, CDR1 is MNHEY and CDR2 SVGAGI. As DNA, the CDR3 is TGTGCCAGCAGTCGGACTAGCGCGATCTACGATGAGCAGTTCTTC. Amino acids: CASSRTSAIYDEQFF.

This clonotype is medium-sized within its sample. This sequence joins TRBV7-2 and TRBJ2-1; 9 positions match TRBD2. V shed 3 bases, J shed 4 bases, and the junction held 4 bases outside the gene matches. Germline V gives CDR1 SGHTA, CDR2 FQGNSA. This CDR3 contains 15 residues. The CDR3 DNA sequence: TGTGCCAGCAGCTTGACTAGCGGCGGTTACAATGAGCAGTTCTTC. It translates to CASSLTSGGYNEQFF.

This clonotype has at least ten counts. The chain has TRBV5-1 and TRBJ2-1; 7 bases are a match to TRBD1. CDR1 SGHRS and CDR2 YFSETQ come from the germline V gene. Germline trimming cut 7 bases from V and 4 bases from J; bases unmatched to any gene: 11. The CDR3 covers 15 residues. This CDR3 reads CASYVGDSLYNEQFF. The CDR3, as DNA: TGCGCCAGCTATGTGGGGGACAGCCTATACAATGAGCAGTTCTTC.

This clonotype was seen many times. The V gene is TRBV7-9, the J gene TRBJ2-1; D may match TRBD1 or TRBD2 (5 bases each). Trimming shortened V by 4 bases and J by 8 bases, and 24 bases separated the two germline ends. The CDR3 is made up of 17 amino acids. Per germline, CDR1 SEHNR and CDR2 FQNEAQ (reference sequence). This CDR3 reads CASSSPARGATRYEQFF. Here the CDR3 DNA reads TGTGCCAGCAGCTCCCCGGCGAGGGGTGCCACGCGCTATGAGCAGTTCTTC.

At least ten counts were recorded for this clonotype. The chain carries TRBV7-2 and TRBJ2-7; D might be TRBD1 or TRBD2, each matching 6 bases. Between the trimmed V and J ends, which lost 5 bases and 2 bases, there was a span of 16 bases. The CDR3 extends over 15 amino acids. Germline V gene lookup returns CDR1 SGHTA and CDR2 FQGNSA. CDR3 nucleotides: TGTGCCAGCAGCCTCGATGGAGGGGGGCCCTACGAGCAGTACTTC. Protein: CASSLDGGGPYEQYF.

The V and J genes are TRBV12-3 or TRBV12-4 and TRBJ2-3; D might be TRBD2 (7 bases). The CDR3 covers 16 residues. The V end lost 1 base, the J end lost 3 bases, and 14 bases lay between the germline ends. The CDR3, as DNA: TGTGCCAGCAGTTTAGATTTAGGGGGGGGAACAGATACGCAGTATTTT. Translated, it gives CASSLDLGGGTDTQYF.

This clonotype occurred many times. V is TRBV6-2 or TRBV6-3 and J is TRBJ2-3; D remains unclear. The V end lost 5 bases, the J end lost 2 bases, and 8 bases lay between the germline ends. In germline, CDR1 is MNHEY, CDR2 SVGEGT. The CDR3 sequence is 13 residues long. In nucleotides, the CDR3 is TGTGCCAGCAGTCTCGCAACCACAGATACGCAGTATTTT. Translated, it gives CASSLATTDTQYF.

This rearrangement joins TRBV11-2 to TRBJ1-1; D may be TRBD1 (6 bases). The CDR3 has 13 residues. Per the germline V gene, CDR1 is SGHAT and CDR2 is FQNNGV. V was clipped by 5 bases and J by 8 bases, with 15 bases between them. The CDR3 is CASSINRVPEAFF. The CDR3 DNA sequence: TGTGCCAGCAGCATAAACAGGGTGCCGGAAGCTTTCTTT.

The table lists this clonotype with many counts. V and J are TRBV12-3 or TRBV12-4 and TRBJ2-3, with 8 positions matching TRBD1. The CDR3 extends over 16 amino acids. V trimming: 6 bases; J trimming: 2 bases; junction bases outside the gene matches: 10. The CDR3 DNA is TGTGCCAGCAGGTCAACAGGGGGGACTGTCACAGATACGCAGTATTTT. Protein: CASRSTGGTVTDTQYF.

This clonotype was seen many times. The gene calls are TRBV6-6 and TRBJ2-7; D ambiguous. V was cut by 5 bases and J by 7 bases, with 15 bases left in between. Germline V gives CDR1 MNHNY, CDR2 SVGAGI (reference sequence). The CDR3 totals 13 residues. The chain's CDR3 is CASSPGLVGEQYF. The CDR3 nucleotides are TGTGCCAGCAGTCCCGGCCTCGTCGGGGAGCAGTACTTC.

About this clonotype: As the CDR3 is not closed by the conserved phenylalanine or tryptophan, this likely results from a read error. This sequence joins TRBV12-3 or TRBV12-4 and TRBJ1-2, with TRBD1 matching over 7 bases. V dropped 4 bases and J dropped 0; count of bases not matched to a gene: 14. CDR3 size: 18 residues. The CDR3 protein is CASSSRRQGKTTNYGYTV. Written as DNA, the CDR3 is TGTGCCAGCAGTTCCCGACGACAGGGAAAAACTACTAACTATGGCTACACCGTC.